A single sample gave rise to the 5 T cell receptor beta chains below, sequenced in a study of blood T cells in healthy people across ages. For the second PCR, which ran for about 6 to 12 cycles, a sample-barcoded 5' primer and a J-beta primer mix were used. MiXCR was run by TCRdb on the 5' RACE reads, yielding one entry per CDR3 protein. The top ten clones hold 0.65% to 0.75% of a sample with around 990,000 distinct CDR3 sequences, 20% to 25% of them seen once. This same sample was also taken into another study, of T cells of mothers and their children.

Sequenced: blood. The receptors derive from a girl aged 2 to 9 in good health.

This clonotype was counted a few times. This chain uses TRBV5-5 with TRBJ2-5; D possibly corresponds to TRBD2 (6 bases). The DNA end lines up better with TRBJ2-7; the J call may be wrong. The CDR3 is 14 residues long. CDR1 is SGHKS and CDR2 is YYEKEE in the germline V gene (reference sequence). The CDR3 protein is CASSFFYSGYEQYF. In nucleotides, the CDR3 is TGTGCCAGCAGCTTCTTTTATAGCGGATACGAGCAGTACTTC.

This clonotype was detected a few times. The chain combines TRBV7-2 with TRBJ1-4; D possibly corresponds to TRBD1 (6 bases). V gave up 5 bases and J gave up 8 bases, with 21 bases separating them. Germline CDR1 and CDR2: SGHTA and FQGNSA. The CDR3 sequence is 16 residues long. CDR3 sequence (DNA): TGTGCCAGCAGCCTACAAAACAGGGAATGGAAGGAAAAACTGTTTTTT. Protein: CASSLQNREWKEKLFF.

The V call is TRBV29-1, the J call TRBJ2-5, with 10 bases fitting TRBD2. The assigned J gene may be wrong: the sequence end matches TRBJ2-7 better. The germline gives CDR1 SQVTM, CDR2 ANQGSEA. The CDR3 spans 14 residues. Here the CDR3 DNA reads TGCAGCGTTGTAGCGGGAGGTCTGGTTTACGAGCAGTACTTC. Translating it yields CSVVAGGLVYEQYF.

This clonotype was observed a handful of times. The chain employs TRBV4-2 and TRBJ2-7; D not certain. Trimming shortened V by 2 bases and J by 7 bases, and 12 bases separated the two germline ends. Germline lookup yields CDR1 LGHNA and CDR2 YNFKEQ. The length of the CDR3 is 13 residues. CDR3: CASSQRPGWEQYF. The CDR3 DNA reads as TGTGCCAGCAGCCAACGTCCGGGCTGGGAGCAGTACTTC.

This clonotype has a handful of counts. The rearrangement links TRBV27 to TRBJ1-6; maybe TRBD1 (6 bases). This CDR3 spans 13 amino acids. V shed 3 bases and J shed 7 bases, with 7 bases lying between them. Per the germline V gene, CDR1 is MNHEY and CDR2 is SMNVEV (reference sequence). The CDR3 coding sequence is TGTGCCAGCAGTTTCGACAGGAATTCACCCCTCCACTTT. It encodes CASSFDRNSPLHF.